This TCR beta chain stems from a study of cytomegalovirus exposure and HLA in healthy donors (dated by TCRdb to about 2017). Looking at the study overall: An earlier analysis of around 600 of the donors reported approximately 300 Gb of sequence data and 117 million unique TCR beta sequences from 150 million to 200 million T cells. Because of strong linkage in the cohort, four or five DR-DQ haplotypes were treated as single units for association and clustering. The T cell repertoires of several hundred subjects were profiled by immunosequencing and related to cytomegalovirus serostatus. Among the roughly 390 genotyped donors, more than 70% belonged to the genetic ancestry cluster associated with self-reported Caucasian donors. The number of donors typed differed by locus, with about 620-630 for A, B, C, DRB1 and DQB1, 522 for DQA1, over 600 for DPA1, and around 430 for DPB1. In addition to the first cohort of roughly 700 subjects, a separate validation cohort of over 90 different subjects was used. Class I and class II HLA loci were covered by the typing at four-digit resolution. The study was designed to test whether signatures of past pathogen exposure could be identified by cataloging public T cell receptors. Roughly 320 gigabases of sequencing data and about 92 million unique TCR sequences made up an early release that covered several hundred HLA-typed donors. Donor age, sex, ethnicity and CMV serostatus were compiled alongside the repertoire data. Genome-wide SNP genotypes for about 65% of the 666 donors were used in a later genetic analysis, which treated that subset as a discovery cohort. In an earlier analysis of 587 of the donors, high-throughput TCR beta sequencing was used to judge whether each TCR beta V gene segment behaved as functional or pseudogenic. High-throughput TCR immunosequencing, statistical association of individual TCRs with disease status, and machine learning were combined to predict cytomegalovirus infection status. In a later analysis, previously published TCR beta repertoires from 500 to 750 donors were re-analyzed and high-resolution HLA genotyping was added so that TCR occurrence patterns could be studied. Rather than using new phenotypic data, the later analysis identified candidate immune exposures from TCR beta sequences and from how often those sequences occurred across donors. All discovery cohort repertoires had been generated on a single sequencing platform. On average, 235,054 unique TCR beta nucleotide sequences were sequenced per donor among 300 to 500 genotyped donors of the cohort, with around 19% of those sequences being non-productive.

The CDR3 runs 15 amino acids, cysteine and phenylalanine included. The retained sequence is limited to the CDR3, 45 bases, with the frame set at the first base. V trim: 3 bases; J trim: 0 bases; unmatched bases: 2. CDR1 and CDR2, per the germline V gene (reference sequence), are LNHDA and SQIVND. Library prep was done by the immunoSEQ multiplex PCR assay. For the multiplex PCR, a mixture combining 60 forward primers for TCR Vbeta segments and 13 reverse primers for TCR Jbeta segments was used. Amplification of the CDR3 region of rearranged TCR beta genes was performed with a multiplex PCR assay on genomic DNA. On the Illumina HiSeq System, the amplified TCR beta libraries were sequenced as 87-base-pair reads. The authors processed their data as follows. A later analysis counted approximately 76 million unique TCR beta chains across the 666 repertoires, and some 12 million of these chains were shared by at least two donors. Raw reads were error-corrected and collapsed into unique sequences by a nearest-neighbor algorithm in which closely related sequences were merged to remove PCR and sequencing errors. CDR3 sequences were aligned to IMGT reference sequences to assign V, D and J gene segments. Each retained sequence needed at least a six-nucleotide match to both a V gene segment and a J gene segment. A rearrangement counted as productive if the CDR3 had no stop codons and remained in frame with V and J, and every other rearrangement counted as non-productive. CDR3 was defined by IMGT convention, running from the second conserved V-encoded cysteine to the conserved J-encoded phenylalanine. In an earlier analysis of more than 550 of the donors, sequences lacking an unambiguous match to a single V gene segment were excluded. In an earlier analysis of several hundred of the donors, V segments were called functional above 56.7% productive rearrangements and were called segregating when the between-donor standard deviation exceeded 5%. A statistical classification framework was developed to diagnose cytomegalovirus status using the catalog of TCR beta chain sequences. In a later analysis, TCR nucleotide sequences were compared against IMGT/GENE-DB human TR gene sequences so that V and J genes could be assigned. In a later analysis, CDR3 sequences and most-parsimonious VDJ recombination scenarios were assigned using the TCRdist pipeline. In a later analysis, each TCR beta chain was defined by its CDR3 amino acid sequence together with its V-gene family, and reads without a unique V-gene family were excluded. A later analysis removed 600 or so highly shared, low-generation-probability nucleotide sequences to deal with suspected cross-contamination and a sequencing artifact. A later analysis calculated a clonal expansion index for each public chain from normalized within-repertoire ranks of inferred template counts. A later analysis computed generation probabilities with a VDJ recombination model fitted to out-of-frame rearrangements, and checked the results against IGoR. In a later analysis, TCR-TCR, TCR-HLA and TCR-CMV co-occurrence was scored with hypergeometric tests, and a repertoire-size bias correction was applied to TCR pairs. To estimate false discovery rates, a later analysis permuted the HLA or CMV assignments 20 times. A later analysis grouped co-occurring TCRs with DBSCAN, adding TCRdist sequence similarity when clustering within HLA-allele-positive subsets. Repertoires with fewer than 30,000 or more than 120,000 public chains, plus five repertoires with anomalous nucleotide sharing, were excluded from co-occurrence clustering. TCRdb re-hosts the immuneACCESS table, in-frame sequences only. Its copies lack some clones; in the studies checked, an unresolved V gene accounts for under half of them, and the cause for the rest is not known. The DNA gave D and trimming, while V, J and clone size come from that table. Counted in this sample were around 150,000 clones; nearly 90% of them appeared once. The ten largest clones take up 0.45% to 0.6% of the sample.

General conclusions and limits of the study: The study gave a list of under 200 TCR beta chains associated with cytomegalovirus. A cluster of highly shared sequence variants was judged likely to be a technical artifact of the sequencing pipeline. In a later genetic analysis, a missense DCLRE1C variant was associated with V-gene and J-gene trimming of TCR beta chains, and the association was replicated in an independent cohort. CMV serostatus was the only immune exposure information available for the cohort. The authors suggested that the approach could potentially be generalized to other disease states and immunological phenotypes. Most TCR sequences were seen in very few donors, while some public TCRs were found in many individuals. An earlier analysis of some 560 of the donors showed that most TCR beta V segments appeared in productive rearrangements either about 87% or about 30% of the time, which broadly matched IMGT annotations. Because some donors lacked HLA typing at each locus, the association tests relied only on the typed subset. In a later analysis, several top co-occurrence clusters were reported to appear linked to parvovirus B19, influenza, CMV and Epstein-Barr virus. Assigning TCR associations to individual alleles was difficult when HLA alleles, especially DR and DQ, strongly co-occurred. According to a later analysis, most CMV-associated TCR beta chains appeared to be HLA-restricted, and the HLA associations seemed to be driven largely by CMV exposure. In a later analysis, the rate of TCR association differed among HLA loci, with DRB1 alleles having the most associated TCRs and HLA-C alleles having the fewest. In a later analysis, HLA-associated TCR beta chains showed more clonal expansion and lower generation probabilities than non-associated chains that were equally common. A later genetic analysis reported fewer N-insertions in productive TCRs among donors in an Asian-associated ancestry cluster than the roughly 700-donor mean. The earlier analysis of some 540 of the donors excluded roughly 17 rarely observed V segments, including chromosome 9 orphons, because counts were too low. Three of the identified cytomegalovirus-associated TCR beta chains were confirmed in vitro to be specific for cytomegalovirus antigens. Specific HLA alleles were associated with around 18,000 TCR beta sequences at a false discovery rate of 0.05 in a later analysis. Some IMGT-functional V segments, including TRBV6-2 and TRBV6-3, could not be told apart with the 87-base-pair reads, so those segments were excluded. The classifier was reported to diagnose cytomegalovirus status with high specificity and sensitivity in both the original and validation cohorts. A further reported finding was that TCR beta sequences accurately predicted the HLA-A and HLA-B alleles for most subjects in the first cohort. Linkage disequilibrium might explain the correlated functional status among segregating V segments, but an unknown experimental factor could not be ruled out. Presence/absence analyses assumed roughly uniform sequencing depth across donors, an assumption that may not hold. This cohort had only TCR beta chains sequenced, and the lack of alpha or paired-chain data limited which features could be detected.

Comment on this clone: Its cognate antigen has yet to be identified. No quality values exist for individual bases; no much larger clone is one base distant.

The cohort consisted of hundreds of healthy bone marrow donors. All cohort members were sampled while nominally healthy, although unrecorded immune exposures were likely present. The donor tested CMV seronegative, placing the donor among the 352 seronegative members of the cohort. A peripheral blood sample was collected from each donor, and TCR beta sequencing was performed on peripheral blood mononuclear cells. Genomic DNA extraction from the blood cell samples was performed with the Qiagen DNeasy Blood Extraction Kit. This chain is built from TRBV19 and TRBJ2-7, with 10 bases matching TRBD1. Sequenced sample: PBMCs. This TCR derives from a woman aged 40 to 50 in good health and CMV-seronegative. The DNA sequence is given as TGTGCCAGTAGTATGGGACAGGGGAGCTCCTACGAGCAGTACTTC. Its protein is CASSMGQGSSYEQYF. The reference TRBV19 and TRBJ2-7 proteins fill in what lies around the CDR3, so the full variable domain reads DGGITQSPKYLFRKEGQNVTLSCEQNLNHDAMYWYRQDPGQGLRLIYYSQIVNDFQKGDIAEGYSVSREKKESFPLTVTSAQKNPTAFYLCASSMGQGSSYEQYFGPGTRLTVT.